These 17 T cell receptor beta chains were all obtained from the same sample, sequenced in a study of CD8 T cells in Susac syndrome. The RNA, roughly 0.45 to 1 ug, was put through reverse transcription using random hexamers. TCRdb re-analysed the immunoSEQ multiplex PCR reads in MiXCR, keeping a single row per CDR3 protein. The sample yields 40,000 to 55,000 distinct CDR3 sequences, 93% seen once. Sequenced material: CD8+ T cells from PBMCs. The receptor source for this set is a human donor with multiple sclerosis.

The chain recombines TRBV10-3 with TRBJ2-5; 9 nucleotides align to TRBD1. There are 15 residues in the CDR3. The germline V gene has CDR1 ENHRY and CDR2 SYGVKD. The trim removed 4 bases at V and 4 bases at J, leaving 7 bases unmatched. CDR3: CAISGGTGTGETQYF. CDR3 sequence (DNA): TGTGCCATCAGTGGCGGGACAGGGACCGGAGAGACCCAGTACTTC.

The rearrangement joins TRBV11-2 to TRBJ1-1; D possibly corresponds to TRBD1 (6 bases). Trimming shortened V by 3 bases and J by 5 bases, and 22 bases separated the two germline ends. CDR1 and CDR2 from the germline V gene are SGHAT and FQNNGV. The CDR3 is made up of 17 amino acids. CDR3 nucleotides: TGTGCCAGCAGCTTCCCAAGTCGGACTGGAAGGGGGACTGAAGCTTTCTTT. Its translation: CASSFPSRTGRGTEAFF.

The rearrangement joins TRBV5-1 to TRBJ2-7, with D perhaps being TRBD1 or TRBD2 (5 bases each). The CDR3 contains 14 residues. Trimming stripped 5 bases from V and 6 bases from J, with 18 bases between. Germline values: CDR1 SGHRS, CDR2 YFSETQ. CDR3: CASRGDGEIREQYF. For the CDR3, the DNA is TGCGCCAGCAGAGGGGACGGGGAGATCCGCGAGCAGTACTTC.

The rearrangement links TRBV7-3 to TRBJ1-2; D gene unclear. Trimming pared 0 bases from V and 7 bases from J, leaving 9 bases between. The germline V gene has CDR1 SGHTA and CDR2 FQGTGA. This CDR3 comprises 13 residues. The CDR3 is CASSLTDRAGYTF. CDR3 DNA sequence: TGTGCCAGCAGCTTAACGGATAGGGCTGGCTACACCTTC.

The V gene is TRBV12-5, the J gene TRBJ1-5, with D maybe TRBD1 (5 bases). V shed 8 bases and J shed 2 bases, with 13 bases lying between them. The CDR3 loop spans 14 amino acids. Germline V gene sequence: CDR1 LGHNT, CDR2 FRNRAP. The CDR3 here is CASRGGDGNQPQHF. The DNA of the CDR3 is TGTGCTAGTAGAGGAGGGGATGGCAATCAGCCCCAGCATTTT.

This rearrangement joins TRBV20-1 to TRBJ1-1; TRBD1 aligns across 7 bases. CDR1 is DFQATT and CDR2 is SNEGSKA in the germline V gene (reference sequence). V lost 4 bases to trimming and J lost 1 base; unmatched junction nucleotides: 6. This CDR3 is built from 14 residues. CDR3 sequence: CSAKQGDSNTEAFF. DNA for the CDR3: TGCAGTGCTAAGCAGGGGGATTCGAACACTGAAGCTTTCTTT.

V and J are TRBV20-1 and TRBJ2-2; D gene unclear. Germline CDR1 and CDR2: DFQATT and SNEGSKA (reference sequence). This CDR3 is built from 13 residues. Trimming removed 7 bases from V and 0 bases from J, with 9 bases in between. Here the CDR3 DNA reads TGCAGTGTATATCCTTCGAACACCGGGGAGCTGTTTTTT. Translation gives CSVYPSNTGELFF.

The chain links TRBV28 to TRBJ2-1, with unresolved D. Deletions cut 3 bases from V and 1 base from J, with 10 bases between. This CDR3 spans 15 amino acids. Germline CDR1 reads MDHEN; CDR2 reads SYDVKM. The CDR3 sequence is CASSFRKESYNEQFF. In DNA, the CDR3 is TGTGCCAGCAGTTTCCGTAAGGAGTCCTACAATGAGCAGTTCTTC.

This chain uses TRBV28 with TRBJ2-5; D is possibly TRBD1 (6 bases). Trimming left V 6 bases short and J 1 base short, with 15 bases between. This CDR3 spans 15 amino acids. Looked up from germline, CDR1 is MDHEN and CDR2 is SYDVKM. This CDR3 reads CASSPLTGSQETQYF. The CDR3 DNA is TGTGCCAGCAGCCCCTTGACAGGCTCCCAAGAGACCCAGTACTTC.

A few counts support this clonotype. The chain uses TRBV6-1 and TRBJ2-7, with a possible D match to TRBD1 (6 bases). The CDR3 runs to 13 residues. Trimming cost V 5 bases and J 7 bases, with 15 bases left between them. Per the germline V gene, CDR1 is MNHNS and CDR2 is SASEGT. CDR3 loop: CASSPQGPGEQYF. The CDR3 bases are TGTGCCAGCAGTCCTCAGGGGCCGGGGGAGCAGTACTTC.

The chain carries TRBV12-5 and TRBJ1-2, with D maybe TRBD1 (5 bases). The CDR3 totals 11 residues. CDR1 and CDR2 from the germline V gene are LGHNT and FRNRAP. The chain's CDR3 is CSYQGSYGYTF. The DNA of the CDR3 is TGTAGTTATCAGGGATCTTATGGCTACACCTTC.

The chain links TRBV6-5 to TRBJ2-7, with D unclear. Trimming removed 5 bases at V and 1 base at J, with 3 bases between. Germline loops: CDR1 MNHEY, CDR2 SVGAGI. CDR3 length: 11 residues. This CDR3 reads CASSGSYEQYF. CDR3 bases: TGTGCCAGCAGTGGGTCCTACGAGCAGTACTTC.

The chain joins TRBV9 to TRBJ2-7; D is perhaps TRBD2 (7 bases). V was cut by 4 bases and J by 5 bases, with 25 bases left in between. Germline V gives CDR1 SGDLS, CDR2 YYNGEE. The CDR3 covers 17 residues. The chain's CDR3 is CASSSGGGGRLSHEQYF. The CDR3 nucleotides are TGTGCCAGCAGCTCGGGAGGTGGGGGGCGCTTGTCCCACGAGCAGTACTTC.

The gene calls are TRBV4-1 and TRBJ1-2; possibly TRBD1 for D (5 bases). This CDR3 contains 16 residues. V was shortened by 5 bases and J by 5 bases, with 21 bases between the two germline ends. Per the germline V gene, CDR1 is MGHRA and CDR2 is YSYEKL. The CDR3 region has the DNA TGCGCCAGCAGCTACGAATGGGCAGGGATTGGGTATGGCTACACCTTC. This codes for CASSYEWAGIGYGYTF.

The J gene is TRBJ2-1, the V gene TRBV5-6; TRBD1 is a possible D gene (5 bases). Deletions cut 0 bases from V and 9 bases from J, with 16 bases between. Germline loops: CDR1 SGHDT, CDR2 YYEEEE. The CDR3 is 15 residues long. The CDR3: CASSLGQGILPEQFF. The CDR3 DNA reads TGTGCCAGCAGCTTGGGGCAGGGAATTCTTCCTGAGCAGTTCTTC.

The chain is built from TRBV6-1 and TRBJ2-7, with 8 nucleotides matching TRBD1. The CDR3 consists of 16 residues. With V trimmed by 7 bases and J by 7 bases, 18 bases remained unmatched. Per the germline V gene, CDR1 is MNHNS and CDR2 is SASEGT. The CDR3 region is CASTNLTGTGLGEQYF. As DNA, the CDR3 is TGTGCCAGCACTAATCTAACTGGGACAGGCTTAGGTGAGCAGTACTTC.

Worth noting for this clonotype: A junction boundary mismatches the germline segment, possibly from a read error. V is TRBV7-9 and J is TRBJ1-3; possibly TRBD1 for D (5 bases). Germline V lookup: CDR1 SEHNR, CDR2 FQNEAQ (reference sequence). The CDR3 consists of 14 residues. The CDR3 DNA follows: TGTGCCAGCAGCTCCAGGGAATCTGAAAACACCATATATTTT. It encodes CASSSRESENTIYF.